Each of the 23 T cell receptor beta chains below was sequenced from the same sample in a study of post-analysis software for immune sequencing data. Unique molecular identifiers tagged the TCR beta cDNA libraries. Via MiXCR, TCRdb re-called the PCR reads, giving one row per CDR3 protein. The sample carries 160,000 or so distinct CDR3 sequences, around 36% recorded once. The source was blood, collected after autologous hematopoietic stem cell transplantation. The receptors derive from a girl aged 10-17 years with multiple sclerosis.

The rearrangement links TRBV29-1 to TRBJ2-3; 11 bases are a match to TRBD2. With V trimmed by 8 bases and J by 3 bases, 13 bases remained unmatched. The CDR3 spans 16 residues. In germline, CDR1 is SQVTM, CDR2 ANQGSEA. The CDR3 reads CSPKGLAGGGTDTQYF. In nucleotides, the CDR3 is TGCAGCCCTAAAGGGCTAGCGGGAGGAGGGACAGATACGCAGTATTTT.

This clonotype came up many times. The DNA of the CDR3 is TGCGCCAGCAGCTTGGTTGGCCCGGGATATACCCAAGAGACCCAGTACTTC. This translates into CASSLVGPGYTQETQYF. The chain uses TRBV5-1 and TRBJ2-5; a weak D match, TRBD2 (5 bases). Trimming took off 0 bases at V and 1 base at J, with 16 bases between the two ends. This CDR3 contains 17 residues. Per germline, CDR1 SGHRS and CDR2 YFSETQ.

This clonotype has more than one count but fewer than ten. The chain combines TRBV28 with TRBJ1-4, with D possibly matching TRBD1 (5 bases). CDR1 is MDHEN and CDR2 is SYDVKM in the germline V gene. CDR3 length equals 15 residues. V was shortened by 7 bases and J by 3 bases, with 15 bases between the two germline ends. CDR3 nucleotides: TGTGCCAGCATCAACTCCCGGGGCGCTAATGAAAAACTGTTTTTT. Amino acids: CASINSRGANEKLFF.

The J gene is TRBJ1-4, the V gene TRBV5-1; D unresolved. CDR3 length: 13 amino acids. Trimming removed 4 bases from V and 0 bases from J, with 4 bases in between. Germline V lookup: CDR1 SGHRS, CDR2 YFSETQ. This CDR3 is CASSVATNEKLFF. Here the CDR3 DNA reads TGCGCCAGCAGCGTCGCAACTAATGAAAAACTGTTTTTT.

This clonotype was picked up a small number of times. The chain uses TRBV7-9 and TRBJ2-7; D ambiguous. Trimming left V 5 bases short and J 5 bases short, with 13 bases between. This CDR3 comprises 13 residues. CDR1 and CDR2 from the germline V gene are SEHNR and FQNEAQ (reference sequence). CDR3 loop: CASSPPYPDEQYF. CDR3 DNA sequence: TGTGCCAGCAGCCCCCCTTACCCGGACGAGCAGTACTTC.

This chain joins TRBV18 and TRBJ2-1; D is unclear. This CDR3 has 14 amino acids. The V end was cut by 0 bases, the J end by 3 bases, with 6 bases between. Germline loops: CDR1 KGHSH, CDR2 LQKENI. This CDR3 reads CASSPPTSYNEQFF. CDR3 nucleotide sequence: TGTGCCAGCTCACCACCGACGAGCTACAATGAGCAGTTCTTC.

The chain's CDR3 is CASSYSRLGTRRGSYNEQFF. The CDR3 DNA is TGTGCCAGCAGTTACTCGAGATTGGGGACTAGACGAGGCTCCTACAATGAGCAGTTCTTC. The chain recombines TRBV6-2 or TRBV6-3 with TRBJ2-1; 8 nucleotides match TRBD2. From germline, CDR1 is MNHEY and CDR2 SVGEGT. Unmatched junction bases numbered 13, after V lost 0 bases and J lost 0 bases. The CDR3 sequence is 20 residues long.

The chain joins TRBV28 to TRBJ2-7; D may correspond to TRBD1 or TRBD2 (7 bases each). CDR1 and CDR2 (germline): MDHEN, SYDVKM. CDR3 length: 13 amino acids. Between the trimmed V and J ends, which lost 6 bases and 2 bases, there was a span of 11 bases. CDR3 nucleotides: TGTGCCAGCAGCAGGGGGGGACCCTACGAGCAGTACTTC. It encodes CASSRGGPYEQYF.

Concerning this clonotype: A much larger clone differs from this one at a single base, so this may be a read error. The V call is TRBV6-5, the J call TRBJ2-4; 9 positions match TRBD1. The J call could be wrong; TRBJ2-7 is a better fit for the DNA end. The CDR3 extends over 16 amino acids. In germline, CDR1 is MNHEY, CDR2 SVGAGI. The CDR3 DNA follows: TGTGCCAGCAGTTACTCGTTGACAGGGGGTAATTGCGAGCAGTACTTC. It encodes CASSYSLTGGNCEQYF.

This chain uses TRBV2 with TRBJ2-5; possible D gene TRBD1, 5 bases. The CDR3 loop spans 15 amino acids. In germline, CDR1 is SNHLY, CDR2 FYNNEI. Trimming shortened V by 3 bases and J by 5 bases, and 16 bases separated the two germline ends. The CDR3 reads CASSDGAGSGETQYF. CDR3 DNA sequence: TGTGCCAGCAGTGATGGGGCCGGGTCCGGGGAGACCCAGTACTTC.

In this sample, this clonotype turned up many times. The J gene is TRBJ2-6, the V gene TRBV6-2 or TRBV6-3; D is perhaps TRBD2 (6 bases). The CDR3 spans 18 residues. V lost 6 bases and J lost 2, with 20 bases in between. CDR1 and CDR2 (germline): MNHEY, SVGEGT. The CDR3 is CASSNRRTGETGANVLTF. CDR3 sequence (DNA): TGTGCCAGCAGCAACCGTCGGACGGGGGAGACTGGGGCCAACGTCCTGACTTTC.

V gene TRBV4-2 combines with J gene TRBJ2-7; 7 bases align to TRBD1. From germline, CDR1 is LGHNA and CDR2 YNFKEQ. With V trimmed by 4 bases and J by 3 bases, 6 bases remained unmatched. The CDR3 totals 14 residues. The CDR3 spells CASSRGDSSYEQYF. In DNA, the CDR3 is TGTGCCAGCAGCCGAGGGGACAGTAGCTACGAGCAGTACTTC.

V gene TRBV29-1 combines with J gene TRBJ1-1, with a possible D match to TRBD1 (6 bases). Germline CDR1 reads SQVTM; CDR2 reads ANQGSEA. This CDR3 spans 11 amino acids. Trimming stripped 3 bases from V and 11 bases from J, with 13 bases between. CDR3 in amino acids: CSVEGHRVAFF. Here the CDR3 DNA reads TGCAGCGTTGAGGGACACCGGGTCGCTTTCTTT.

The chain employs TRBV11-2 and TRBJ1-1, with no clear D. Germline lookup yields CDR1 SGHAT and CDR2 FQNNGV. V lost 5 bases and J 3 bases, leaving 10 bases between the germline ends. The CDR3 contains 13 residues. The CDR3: CASSGEWDTEAFF. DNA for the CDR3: TGTGCCAGCAGCGGTGAGTGGGACACTGAAGCTTTCTTT.

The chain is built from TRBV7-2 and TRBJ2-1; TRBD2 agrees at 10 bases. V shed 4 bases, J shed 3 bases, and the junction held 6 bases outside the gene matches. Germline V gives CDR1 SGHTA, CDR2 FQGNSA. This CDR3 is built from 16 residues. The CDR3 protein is CASSSTSGGDYNEQFF. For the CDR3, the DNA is TGTGCCAGCAGCTCCACCAGCGGGGGGGACTACAATGAGCAGTTCTTC.

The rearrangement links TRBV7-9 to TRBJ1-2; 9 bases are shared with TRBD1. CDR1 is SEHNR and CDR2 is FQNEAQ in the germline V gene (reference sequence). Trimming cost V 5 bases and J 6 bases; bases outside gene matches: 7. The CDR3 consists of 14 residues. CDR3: CASSPRTGEDGYTF. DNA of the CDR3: TGTGCCAGCAGCCCCCGGACAGGGGAAGATGGCTACACCTTC.

The CDR3 nucleotides are TGTGCCAGCTGGGGCAGACCCAATTCACCCCTCCACTTT. Its translation is CASWGRPNSPLHF. The V call is TRBV28, the J call TRBJ1-6; maybe TRBD1 (5 bases). Per the germline V gene, CDR1 is MDHEN and CDR2 is SYDVKM. CDR3 length equals 13 residues. Trimming took 8 bases from V and 7 from J, leaving 12 bases between them.

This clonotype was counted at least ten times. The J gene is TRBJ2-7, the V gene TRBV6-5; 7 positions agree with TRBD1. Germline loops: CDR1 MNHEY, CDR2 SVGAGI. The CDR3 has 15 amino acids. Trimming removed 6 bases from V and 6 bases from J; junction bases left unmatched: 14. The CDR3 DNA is TGTGCCAGCAGCTCTCCTCGACAGGGTGGTCGCGAGCAGTACTTC. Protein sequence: CASSSPRQGGREQYF.

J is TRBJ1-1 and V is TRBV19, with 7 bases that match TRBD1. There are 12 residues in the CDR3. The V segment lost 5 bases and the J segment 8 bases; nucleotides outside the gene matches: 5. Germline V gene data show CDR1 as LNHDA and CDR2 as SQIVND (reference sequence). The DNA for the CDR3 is TGTGCCAGTAGTCCCCGACAGGGCGAAGCTTTCTTT. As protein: CASSPRQGEAFF.

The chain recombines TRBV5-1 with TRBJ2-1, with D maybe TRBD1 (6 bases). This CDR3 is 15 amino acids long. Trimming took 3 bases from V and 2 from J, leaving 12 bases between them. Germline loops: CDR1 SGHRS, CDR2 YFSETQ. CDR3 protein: CASSSTGNTYNEQFF. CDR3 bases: TGCGCCAGCAGCTCCACAGGGAATACCTACAATGAGCAGTTCTTC.

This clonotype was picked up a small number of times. The CDR3, as DNA: TGCAGCGGGTGGACATCCGAAGGGACCCAGTACTTC. Protein sequence: CSGWTSEGTQYF. This sequence joins TRBV29-1 and TRBJ2-5; weak D call: TRBD1 (5 bases). Trimming took 7 bases from V and 7 from J, leaving 16 bases between them. The germline V gene encodes CDR1 SQVTM and CDR2 ANQGSEA. CDR3 length: 12 amino acids.

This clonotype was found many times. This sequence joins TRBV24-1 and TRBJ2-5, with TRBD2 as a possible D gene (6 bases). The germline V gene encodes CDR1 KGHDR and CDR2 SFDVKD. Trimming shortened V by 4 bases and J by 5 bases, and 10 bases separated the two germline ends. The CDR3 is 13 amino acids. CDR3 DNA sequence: TGTGCCACCAGTGAAGGGACTCGGGAGACCCAGTACTTC. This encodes CATSEGTRETQYF.

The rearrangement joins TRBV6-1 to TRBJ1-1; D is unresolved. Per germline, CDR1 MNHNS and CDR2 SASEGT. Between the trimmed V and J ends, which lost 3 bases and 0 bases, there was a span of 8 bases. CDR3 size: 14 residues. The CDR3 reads CASSDDGLNTEAFF. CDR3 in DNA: TGTGCCAGCAGTGACGACGGACTGAACACTGAAGCTTTCTTT.